Below, 30 T cell receptor beta chains from the same sample are listed, as sequenced in a study of blood T cells in healthy people across ages. The second PCR ran roughly 7 to 12 cycles with a sample-barcoded 5' primer and J-beta primers. TCRdb reprocessed the 5' RACE reads with MiXCR, giving one entry per CDR3 protein. The sample lists some 900,000 distinct CDR3 sequences, 40% to 60% occurring once. Sequenced input: blood. These receptors were taken from a man aged 30 to 39 in good health.

The rearrangement joins TRBV6-5 to TRBJ1-5, with 7 bases matching TRBD1. The CDR3 totals 13 residues. Germline CDR1 is MNHEY and CDR2 is SVGAGI. Trimming cost V 7 bases and J 7 bases; bases outside gene matches: 7. CDR3 sequence reads: CASNRQGGQPQHF. The CDR3 DNA reads TGTGCCAGCAACCGACAGGGCGGACAGCCCCAGCATTTT.

This chain links TRBV15 with TRBJ1-2; 8 bases fit TRBD1. V was clipped by 0 bases and J by 4 bases; unmatched bases: 4. Per the germline V gene, CDR1 is LNHNV and CDR2 is YYDKDF (reference sequence). The CDR3 covers 15 residues. The chain's CDR3 is CATSRDRDRGYGYTF. The CDR3 region has the DNA TGTGCCACCAGCAGAGACCGCGACAGGGGCTATGGCTACACCTTC.

The chain links TRBV20-1 to TRBJ2-3; TRBD1 agrees at 7 bases. Germline lookup yields CDR1 DFQATT and CDR2 SNEGSKA (reference sequence). This CDR3 is built from 14 residues. The trim removed 6 bases at V and 0 bases at J, leaving 6 bases unmatched. CDR3 protein: CSALGQESTDTQYF. The CDR3 DNA reads as TGCAGTGCACTCGGACAGGAAAGCACAGATACGCAGTATTTT.

This clonotype came up a few times. CDR3 sequence reads: CASSFRDGEKLFF. The CDR3 bases are TGCGCCAGCAGCTTCAGGGATGGTGAAAAACTGTTTTTT. The gene calls are TRBV5-1 and TRBJ1-4; TRBD1 might be the D (5 bases). CDR3 length: 13 residues. V gave up 2 bases and J gave up 7 bases, with 9 bases separating them. Germline-derived CDR1 and CDR2 are SGHRS and YFSETQ.

The chain recombines TRBV4-3 with TRBJ2-5; perhaps TRBD2 as D (7 bases). CDR3 length equals 17 residues. Trimming removed 0 bases from V and 1 base from J, with 15 bases in between. CDR1 and CDR2 (germline): LGHNA, YSLEER. The CDR3 spells CASSQDLRGGLQETQYF. CDR3 in DNA: TGCGCCAGCAGCCAAGATCTAAGGGGGGGGCTCCAAGAGACCCAGTACTTC.

The sample holds a few counts of this clonotype. The chain carries TRBV20-1 and TRBJ1-4; D might be TRBD1 (5 bases). The CDR3 has 15 amino acids. V was clipped by 1 base and J by 3 bases, with 12 bases between them. Germline values: CDR1 DFQATT, CDR2 SNEGSKA (reference sequence). The CDR3 sequence: CSARGDLSANEKLFF. The CDR3 DNA follows: TGCAGTGCTAGAGGGGACCTATCGGCTAATGAAAAACTGTTTTTT.

The genes are TRBV14 and TRBJ2-1; 7 bases are shared with TRBD2. Germline-derived CDR1 and CDR2 are SGHDN and FVKESK. V lost 2 bases to trimming and J lost 7 bases; unmatched junction nucleotides: 11. The CDR3 extends over 16 amino acids. The chain's CDR3 is CASSQLQTSSRNEQFF. The CDR3 DNA is TGTGCCAGCAGCCAATTACAGACTAGCTCCAGAAATGAGCAGTTCTTC. The entire variable domain, with the rest obtained from reference TRBV14 and TRBJ2-1, is as follows: EAGVTQFPSHSVIEKGQTVTLRCDPISGHDNLYWYRRVMGKEIKFLLHFVKESKQDESGMPNNRFLAERTGGTYSTLKVQPAELEDSGVYFCASSQLQTSSRNEQFFGPGTRLTVL.

A word on this clonotype: This may stem from a read error, because a much larger clone lies one nucleotide away. The gene calls are TRBV6-5 and TRBJ1-6; 7 nucleotides agree with TRBD1. V was pared by 0 bases and J by 7 bases, with 3 bases of the junction left unmatched. Germline assignment: CDR1 MNHEY and CDR2 SVGAGI. This CDR3 spans 15 amino acids. CDR3 region: CASSYSGTVNSPLHF. DNA for the CDR3: TGTGCCAGCAGTTACTCCGGGACAGTGAATTCACCCCTCCACTTT.

This clonotype has more than one count but fewer than ten. This sequence joins TRBV9 and TRBJ2-7; D is possibly TRBD1 (5 bases). From germline, CDR1 is SGDLS and CDR2 YYNGEE. With 5 bases removed from V and 0 bases from J, the gap between germline ends came to 12 bases. The CDR3 sequence is 14 residues long. The CDR3 spells CASSPATASYEQYF. The DNA of the CDR3 is TGTGCCAGCAGTCCCGCGACAGCCTCCTACGAGCAGTACTTC.

The table lists this clonotype with a few counts. Mismatch with germline at one junction end may stem from a read error. V gene TRBV5-1 combines with J gene TRBJ2-1, with 14 bases lining up with TRBD2. This CDR3 is 16 amino acids long. Germline values: CDR1 SGHRS, CDR2 YFSETQ. CDR3 loop: CASSSTSGGAYNEQFF. CDR3 nucleotides: TGTGCCAGCAGTTCGACTAGCGGGGGGGCGTACAATGAGCAGTTCTTC.

This clonotype has ten or more counts. V usage is TRBV6-4 and J usage is TRBJ2-3, with TRBD2 identical over 9 bases. V was pared by 9 bases and J by 2 bases, with 9 bases of the junction left unmatched. Germline loops: CDR1 MRHNA, CDR2 SNTAGT. CDR3 length: 15 residues. DNA for the CDR3: TGTGCCAGTAGTATAGCGGGGGAGCCCACAGATACGCAGTATTTT. Its translation is CASSIAGEPTDTQYF.

This rearrangement joins TRBV7-9 to TRBJ2-4, with 10 positions matching TRBD1. The germline CDR1 and CDR2 sequences are SEHNR and FQNEAQ (reference sequence). The CDR3 is 15 residues long. The trim removed 5 bases at V and 0 bases at J, leaving 1 base unmatched. The CDR3 DNA follows: TGTGCCAGCAGCGGACAGGGGGGAGCCAAAAACATTCAGTACTTC. It yields the protein CASSGQGGAKNIQYF.

This clonotype has only one observation. The chain uses TRBV12-3 or TRBV12-4 and TRBJ2-1; D might be TRBD1 (6 bases). The CDR3 is made up of 16 amino acids. Deletions cut 4 bases from V and 0 bases from J, with 13 bases between. CDR3 sequence (DNA): TGTGCCAGCAGTTCGTGGGACACAAGCTCCTACAATGAGCAGTTCTTC. Its protein is CASSSWDTSSYNEQFF.

This clonotype was seen a few times. The genes are TRBV7-9 and TRBJ2-7; no firm D call. The ends were cut back, 5 bases at V and 2 bases at J, with 7 bases in the middle. The CDR3 totals 12 residues. Germline loops: CDR1 SEHNR, CDR2 FQNEAQ (reference sequence). CDR3 DNA sequence: TGTGCCAGCAGCCCCAATGCCTACGAGCAGTACTTC. Its translation: CASSPNAYEQYF. Together with reference TRBV7-9 and TRBJ2-7, the CDR3 gives the full variable domain: DTGVSQNPRHKITKRGQNVTFRCDPISEHNRLYWYRQTLGQGPEFLTYFQNEAQLEKSRLLSDRFSAERPKGSFSTLEIQRTEQGDSAMYLCASSPNAYEQYFGPGTRLTVT.

This chain connects TRBV6-4 to TRBJ2-1; TRBD2 matches at 12 bases. The junction had 3 bases not matched to a gene; V was cut back by 2 bases and J by 7 bases. The CDR3 length is 15 residues. The germline V gene encodes CDR1 MRHNA and CDR2 SNTAGT. Written as DNA, the CDR3 is TGTGCCAGCAGTGACGGGCTAGCGGGGGGGAATGAGCAGTTCTTC. Protein sequence: CASSDGLAGGNEQFF.

The genes are TRBV11-1 and TRBJ2-1; D gene uncertain. Looked up from germline, CDR1 is SGHAT and CDR2 is FQDESV (reference sequence). Trimming pared 5 bases from V and 5 bases from J, leaving 13 bases between. The CDR3 has 14 amino acids. The CDR3 spells CASSPTTFNNEQFF. CDR3 sequence (DNA): TGTGCCAGCAGCCCGACCACTTTTAACAATGAGCAGTTCTTC.

The genes are TRBV28 and TRBJ1-4; tentatively, D is TRBD1 (6 bases). The CDR3 spans 16 residues. Per germline, CDR1 MDHEN and CDR2 SYDVKM. V was clipped by 3 bases and J by 5 bases, with 16 bases between them. This chain's CDR3 is CASSFPRQERNEKLFF. The CDR3, as DNA: TGTGCCAGCAGTTTCCCCCGACAGGAGAGGAATGAAAAACTGTTTTTT.

The chain is built from TRBV5-1 and TRBJ2-3; D is perhaps TRBD2 (5 bases). The ends were cut back, 5 bases at V and 4 bases at J, with 20 bases in the middle. Germline loops: CDR1 SGHRS, CDR2 YFSETQ. CDR3 length: 16 amino acids. The CDR3 loop reads CASSRDYGVGSDTQYF. The CDR3 DNA follows: TGCGCCAGCAGTCGTGACTATGGAGTAGGCTCAGATACGCAGTATTTT. The full variable domain, completed using reference TRBV5-1 and TRBJ2-3, is KAGVTQTPRYLIKTRGQQVTLSCSPISGHRSVSWYQQTPGQGLQFLFEYFSETQRNKGNFPGRFSGRQFSNSRSEMNVSTLELGDSALYLCASSRDYGVGSDTQYFGPGTRLTVL.

This clonotype was counted between two and nine times. This rearrangement joins TRBV7-2 to TRBJ1-4; D not certain. Looked up from germline, CDR1 is SGHTA and CDR2 is FQGNSA. This CDR3 has 14 residues. Trimming cost V 5 bases and J 6 bases, with 13 bases left between them. In DNA, the CDR3 is TGTGCCAGCAGCGCCTGGTTGGGAGATGAAAAACTGTTTTTT. This codes for CASSAWLGDEKLFF.

This clonotype appeared a few times. The chain links TRBV12-3 or TRBV12-4 to TRBJ2-3; D unclear. This CDR3 is built from 13 residues. V was trimmed by 4 bases and J by 8 bases, leaving 13 bases between them. CDR3 in DNA: TGTGCCAGCAGTTATTCTAGGTCTCGTACGCAGTATTTT. Its translation: CASSYSRSRTQYF.

The V gene is TRBV20-1, the J gene TRBJ2-1, with 8 nucleotides matching TRBD2. V was pared by 6 bases and J by 5 bases, with 15 bases of the junction left unmatched. This CDR3 is 16 amino acids long. CDR1 DFQATT and CDR2 SNEGSKA come from the germline V gene (reference sequence). The CDR3 DNA follows: TGCAGTGCCCCACCGAGGGGTAGCGGGGCTAACAATGAGCAGTTCTTC. Translation: CSAPPRGSGANNEQFF.

This clonotype was detected only a few times. In DNA, the CDR3 is TGTGCCAGCAGGACGGCTAGCGGGGGGACATCCGAGCAGTACTTC. Its translation is CASRTASGGTSEQYF. This chain joins TRBV6-5 and TRBJ2-4; 11 bases map to TRBD2. The last part of the DNA fits TRBJ2-7 better; the J call may be wrong. Germline loops: CDR1 MNHEY, CDR2 SVGAGI. The CDR3 runs to 15 residues.

With respect to this clonotype: Sequence at one end of the junction differs from germline and may be a read error. The rearrangement joins TRBV5-1 to TRBJ1-1; possible D gene TRBD1, 6 bases. In germline, CDR1 is SGHRS, CDR2 YFSETQ. There are 14 residues in the CDR3. CDR3 residues: CASSRQALNTGAFF. Written as DNA, the CDR3 is TGCGCCAGCAGCCGACAGGCGCTGAACACTGGAGCTTTCTTT.

V usage is TRBV14 and J usage is TRBJ1-6; TRBD1 matches 9 bases. Trimming removed 4 bases from V and 0 bases from J; junction bases left unmatched: 13. This CDR3 spans 20 amino acids. Looked up from germline, CDR1 is SGHDN and CDR2 is FVKESK. The CDR3 DNA is TGTGCCAGCAGCCGAGGCCCCGGGACAGGGATCAGCTCCTATAATTCACCCCTCCACTTT. Its protein product is CASSRGPGTGISSYNSPLHF.

The chain links TRBV7-2 to TRBJ1-5; D may be TRBD1 (6 bases). The CDR3 length is 13 residues. Deletions cut 5 bases from V and 7 bases from J, with 12 bases between. Per the germline V gene, CDR1 is SGHTA and CDR2 is FQGNSA. As DNA, the CDR3 is TGTGCCAGCAGCGTAGACAGGTTCCAGCCCCAGCATTTT. Translated: CASSVDRFQPQHF. Together with reference TRBV7-2 and TRBJ1-5, the CDR3 gives the full variable domain: GAGVSQSPSNKVTEKGKDVELRCDPISGHTALYWYRQSLGQGLEFLIYFQGNSAPDKSGLPSDRFSAERTGGSVSTLTIQRTQQEDSAVYLCASSVDRFQPQHFGDGTRLSIL.

The chain joins TRBV27 to TRBJ1-6; D gene unclear. The ends were cut back, 0 bases at V and 3 bases at J, with 12 bases in the middle. This CDR3 comprises 17 residues. Per germline, CDR1 MNHEY and CDR2 SMNVEV (reference sequence). CDR3 sequence reads: CASSLSIGSLYNSPLHF. CDR3 bases: TGTGCCAGCAGTTTATCGATCGGTTCCCTCTATAATTCACCCCTCCACTTT.

The CDR3 nucleotides are TGTGCCATTTCTGAGCTAAAGCACTCTGGAAACACCATATATTTT. Its translation is CAISELKHSGNTIYF. The genes are TRBV10-3 and TRBJ1-3; D gene ambiguous. This CDR3 is 15 amino acids long. The V end was cut by 9 bases, the J end by 0 bases, with 15 bases between. From germline, CDR1 is ENHRY and CDR2 SYGVKD.

This rearrangement joins TRBV4-1 to TRBJ1-4; D not certain. CDR3 length equals 15 residues. The V end was cut by 1 base, the J end by 7 bases, with 13 bases between. From germline, CDR1 is MGHRA and CDR2 YSYEKL. CDR3 in amino acids: CASSQADREVEKLFF. The CDR3 DNA is TGCGCCAGCAGCCAAGCGGATAGGGAGGTTGAAAAACTGTTTTTT.

This clonotype was seen a single time. The rearrangement uses TRBV29-1 and TRBJ2-3; D may be TRBD2 (6 bases). This CDR3 is built from 14 residues. With 4 bases removed from V and 0 bases from J, the gap between germline ends came to 11 bases. CDR1 is SQVTM, CDR2 ANQGSEA, per germline. The CDR3 sequence is CSVVSSGSTDTQYF. The CDR3 bases are TGCAGCGTTGTTTCGAGCGGGAGCACAGATACGCAGTATTTT.

The chain uses TRBV28 and TRBJ1-1; 8 nucleotides match TRBD1. CDR1 is MDHEN and CDR2 is SYDVKM in the germline V gene. The CDR3 is made up of 16 amino acids. V was clipped by 2 bases and J by 2 bases; unmatched bases: 7. CDR3 coding DNA: TGTGCCAGCAGTTTAGGGGGGGACAGGTTTAACACTGAAGCTTTCTTT. Its translation is CASSLGGDRFNTEAFF.